The rows below give T cell receptor beta chains drawn from one sample of a study of T cell repertoires in chronic hepatitis B. Profiled with immunoSEQ multiplex PCR; TCRdb holds only in-frame clones, not every one. The sample has some 90 clones. Material for sequencing was HBV core (core169) epitope-specific CD8+ T cells from PBMCs. Every receptor here comes from a human donor with chronic hepatitis B virus infection. Each CDR3 is given with its conserved first and last residue. Fields, in order: V gene, CDR3 length, J gene, D gene, clone size, CDR3 DNA, CDR3 protein. A D gene is named only where the DNA matches it firmly. Not every row has a clone size; where given, it reads once, few, many or a size class.

>TRBV15|14|TRBJ1-1|TRBD1|NA
TGTGCCACCAGCAGCTACAGGGGTGAAGCTGAAGCTTTCTTT
CATSSYRGEAEAFF
>TRBV4-1|14|TRBJ2-7|TRBD1|few
TGCGCCAGCAGCCCGGGACAGGGATTCTACGAGCAGTACTTC
CASSPGQGFYEQYF
>TRBV19|14|TRBJ1-2|TRBD1|NA
TGTGCCAGTAGTTGGACAGGGGTGGGCTATGGCTACACCTTC
CASSWTGVGYGYTF
>TRBV1|16|TRBJ1-2|NA|NA
TGCACCAGCAGGAGTCTTCTTGTGCGAAAGACCTATGGCTACACCTTC
CTSRSLLVRKTYGYTF
>TRBV14|12|TRBJ1-1|NA|few
TGTGCCAGCAGCCAAGATTCCACTGAAGCTTTCTTT
CASSQDSTEAFF
>TRBV11-2|12|TRBJ1-1|NA|NA
TGTGCCAGCAACCTCGGTTTACCTGAAGCTTTCTTT
CASNLGLPEAFF
>TRBV7-2|13|TRBJ2-7|NA|hyperexpanded
TGTGCCAGCAGCTTATCCTCTACCCACGAGCAGTACTTC
CASSLSSTHEQYF
>TRBV5-6|13|TRBJ2-7|NA|NA
TGTGCCAGCAGCTTGGGAGCCTCCTACGAGCAGTACTTC
CASSLGASYEQYF
>TRBV7-1|13|TRBJ2-7|NA|NA
TGTGCCAGCAGCTTATCCTCTACCCACGAGCAGTACTTC
CASSLSSTHEQYF
>TRBV7-3|12|TRBJ2-2|NA|NA
TGTGCCAGCAGACTGAACACCGGGGAGCTGTTTTTT
CASRLNTGELFF
>TRBV14|17|TRBJ2-7|TRBD1|once
TGTGCCAGCAGCCATATTAAAGGGACAGGGGGGGGATACGAGCAGTACTTC
CASSHIKGTGGGYEQYF